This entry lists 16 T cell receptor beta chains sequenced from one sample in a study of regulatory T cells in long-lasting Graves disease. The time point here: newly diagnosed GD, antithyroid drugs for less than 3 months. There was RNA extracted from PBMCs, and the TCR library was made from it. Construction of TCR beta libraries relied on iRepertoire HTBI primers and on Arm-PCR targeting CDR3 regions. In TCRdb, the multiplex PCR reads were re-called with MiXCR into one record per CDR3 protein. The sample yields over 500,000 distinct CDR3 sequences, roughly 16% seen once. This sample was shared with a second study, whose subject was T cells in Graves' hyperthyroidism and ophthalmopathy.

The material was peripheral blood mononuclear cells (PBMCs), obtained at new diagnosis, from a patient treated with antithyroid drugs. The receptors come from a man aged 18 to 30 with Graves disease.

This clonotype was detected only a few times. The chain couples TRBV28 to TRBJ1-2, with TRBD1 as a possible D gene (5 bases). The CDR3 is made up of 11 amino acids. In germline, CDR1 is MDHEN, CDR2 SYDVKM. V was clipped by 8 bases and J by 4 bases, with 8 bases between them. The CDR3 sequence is CASEGPYGYTF. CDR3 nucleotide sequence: TGTGCCAGCGAGGGGCCCTATGGCTACACCTTC.

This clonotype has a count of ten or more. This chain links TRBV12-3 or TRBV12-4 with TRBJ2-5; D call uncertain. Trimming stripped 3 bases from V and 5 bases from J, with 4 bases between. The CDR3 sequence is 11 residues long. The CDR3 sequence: CASSFGETQYF. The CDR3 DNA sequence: TGTGCCAGCAGTTTTGGGGAGACCCAGTACTTC.

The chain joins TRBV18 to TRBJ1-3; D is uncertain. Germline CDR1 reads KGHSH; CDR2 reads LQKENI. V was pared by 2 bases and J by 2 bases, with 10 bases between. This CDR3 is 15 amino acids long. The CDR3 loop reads CASSPRAPTGNTIYF. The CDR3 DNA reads TGTGCCAGCTCACCAAGGGCACCAACTGGAAACACCATATATTTT.

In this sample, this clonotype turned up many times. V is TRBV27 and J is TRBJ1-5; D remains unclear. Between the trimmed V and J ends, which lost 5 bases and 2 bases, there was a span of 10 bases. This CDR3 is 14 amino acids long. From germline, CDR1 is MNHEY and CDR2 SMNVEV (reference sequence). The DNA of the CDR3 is TGTGCCAGCAGTGGGGTTTTTGGCAATCAGCCCCAGCATTTT. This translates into CASSGVFGNQPQHF.

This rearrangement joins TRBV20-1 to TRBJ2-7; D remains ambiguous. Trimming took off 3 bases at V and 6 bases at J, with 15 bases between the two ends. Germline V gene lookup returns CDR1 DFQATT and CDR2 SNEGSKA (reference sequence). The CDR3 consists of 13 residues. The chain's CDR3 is CSASLDISREQYF. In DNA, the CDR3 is TGCAGTGCTAGTCTTGACATATCTCGCGAGCAGTACTTC.

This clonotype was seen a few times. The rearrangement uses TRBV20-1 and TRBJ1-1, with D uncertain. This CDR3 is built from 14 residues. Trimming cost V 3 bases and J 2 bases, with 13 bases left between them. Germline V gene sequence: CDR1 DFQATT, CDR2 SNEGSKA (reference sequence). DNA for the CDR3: TGCAGTGCTAGGGGCACAAGTTTAAACACTGAAGCTTTCTTT. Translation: CSARGTSLNTEAFF.

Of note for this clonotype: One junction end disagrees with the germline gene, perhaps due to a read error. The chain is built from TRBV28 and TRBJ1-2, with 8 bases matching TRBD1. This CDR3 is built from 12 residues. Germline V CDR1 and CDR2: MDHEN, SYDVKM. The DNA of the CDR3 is TGTGCCAGCAGGGGACAGGCGACTGGCCACACCTTC. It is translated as CASRGQATGHTF.

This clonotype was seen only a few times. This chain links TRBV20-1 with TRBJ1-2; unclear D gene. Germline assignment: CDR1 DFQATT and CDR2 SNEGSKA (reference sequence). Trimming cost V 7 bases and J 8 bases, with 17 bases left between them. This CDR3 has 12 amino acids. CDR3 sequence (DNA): TGCAGTGTCCGTATCCCGGCGGGGGGCTACACCTTC. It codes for CSVRIPAGGYTF.

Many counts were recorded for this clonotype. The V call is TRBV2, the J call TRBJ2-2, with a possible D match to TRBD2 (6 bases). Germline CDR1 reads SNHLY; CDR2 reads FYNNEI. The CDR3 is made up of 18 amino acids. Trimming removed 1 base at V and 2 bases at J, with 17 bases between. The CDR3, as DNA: TGTGCCAGCAGTGAAGACAGCTCCGGGACTCTCAACACCGGGGAGCTGTTTTTT. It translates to CASSEDSSGTLNTGELFF.

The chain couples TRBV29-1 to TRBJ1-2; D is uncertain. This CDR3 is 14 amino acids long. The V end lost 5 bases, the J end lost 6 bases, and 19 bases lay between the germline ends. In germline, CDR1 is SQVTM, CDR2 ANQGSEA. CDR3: CSVIDRGPNNGYTF. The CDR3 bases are TGCAGCGTTATAGATCGGGGTCCGAATAATGGCTACACCTTC.

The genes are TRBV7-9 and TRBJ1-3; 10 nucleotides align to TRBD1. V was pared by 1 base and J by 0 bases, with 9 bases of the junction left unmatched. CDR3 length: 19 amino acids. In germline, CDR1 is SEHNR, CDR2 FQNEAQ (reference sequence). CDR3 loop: CASSLGQGAIKISGNTIYF. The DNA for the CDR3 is TGTGCCAGCAGCTTAGGACAGGGGGCGATTAAGATCTCTGGAAACACCATATATTTT.

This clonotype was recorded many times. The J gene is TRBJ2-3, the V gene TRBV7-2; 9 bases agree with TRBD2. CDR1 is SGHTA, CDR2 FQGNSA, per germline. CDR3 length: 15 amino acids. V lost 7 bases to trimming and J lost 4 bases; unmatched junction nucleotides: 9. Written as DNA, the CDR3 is TGTGCCAGCAAAGGGGGCGGGAGGGCACCAGATACGCAGTATTTT. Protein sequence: CASKGGGRAPDTQYF.

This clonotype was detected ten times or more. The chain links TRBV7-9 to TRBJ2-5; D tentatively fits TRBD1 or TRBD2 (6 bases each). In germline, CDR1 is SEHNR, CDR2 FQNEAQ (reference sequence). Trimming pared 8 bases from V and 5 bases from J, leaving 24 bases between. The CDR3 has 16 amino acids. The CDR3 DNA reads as TGTGCCAGCGGCCCCCGGGGGCTAAGTGTTTCGGAGACCCAGTACTTC. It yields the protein CASGPRGLSVSETQYF.

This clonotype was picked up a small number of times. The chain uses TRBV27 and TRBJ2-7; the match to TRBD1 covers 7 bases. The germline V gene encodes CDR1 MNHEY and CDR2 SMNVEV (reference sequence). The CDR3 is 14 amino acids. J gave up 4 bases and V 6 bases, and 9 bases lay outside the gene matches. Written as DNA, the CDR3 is TGTGCCAGCAGGAACAGGGGTGGTAGGTACGAGCAGTACTTC. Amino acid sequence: CASRNRGGRYEQYF.

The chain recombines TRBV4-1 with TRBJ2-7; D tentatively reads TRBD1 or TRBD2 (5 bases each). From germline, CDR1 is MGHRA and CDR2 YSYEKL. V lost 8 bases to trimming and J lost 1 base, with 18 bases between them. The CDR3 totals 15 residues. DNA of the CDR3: TGCGCCAGCCAGTCCCTTTGGGGGAGTTCCTACGAGCAGTACTTC. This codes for CASQSLWGSSYEQYF.

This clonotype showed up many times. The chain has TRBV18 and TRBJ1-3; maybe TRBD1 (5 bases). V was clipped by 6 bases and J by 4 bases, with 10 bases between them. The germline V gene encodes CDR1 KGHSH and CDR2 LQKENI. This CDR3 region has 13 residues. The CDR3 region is CASSQTGGNTIYF. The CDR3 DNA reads TGTGCCAGCTCCCAAACAGGCGGAAACACCATATATTTT.